In its sample, the clone carrying this T cell receptor beta chain was seen many times. The data stem from a study of spatial heterogeneity in lung cancer. One entry per CDR3 protein results from TCRdb running MiXCR on the 5' RACE reads. The sample carries tens of thousands of distinct CDR3 sequences, roughly an eighth recorded once. Specified time point: sample taken at primary tumor resection. Untreated early-stage non-small cell lung cancer patients, around 70 in total, were the donors. This TCR was sampled from a male donor with early-stage non-small cell lung cancer. Material: PBMCs, obtained at surgery.

The CDR3: CASSSARLSGNTIYF. CDR3 bases: TGTGCCAGCAGCTCCGCGCGGCTCTCTGGAAACACCATATATTTT. The V call is TRBV6-6, the J call TRBJ1-3; D is unclear. Germline V gene sequence: CDR1 MNHNY, CDR2 SVGAGI (reference sequence). CDR3 length: 15 residues. Deletions cut 6 bases from V and 0 bases from J, with 12 bases between.